These 10 T cell receptor beta chains share one sample of origin, sequenced in a study of blood T cell repertoires in COVID-19. The table came from immunoSEQ multiplex PCR; TCRdb's copy has only in-frame clones and leaves some out. Of about 150,000 clones in the sample, about 90% were seen once. The sequenced sample consisted of peripheral blood. The receptors originated from a man older than 75 with acute or convalescent COVID-19.

The chain uses TRBV2 and TRBJ1-5; perhaps TRBD1 as D (5 bases). The CDR3 extends over 17 amino acids. Germline V gives CDR1 SNHLY, CDR2 FYNNEI. Trimming took off 1 base at V and 0 bases at J, with 13 bases between the two ends. The CDR3 bases are TGTGCCAGCAGTGAAGGGGGCCAGGGATATAGCAATCAGCCCCAGCATTTT. Protein sequence: CASSEGGQGYSNQPQHF.

V usage is TRBV2 and J usage is TRBJ1-1; no firm D call. Germline V gene sequence: CDR1 SNHLY, CDR2 FYNNEI. V was pared by 11 bases and J by 8 bases, with 18 bases between. The CDR3 contains 12 residues. CDR3: CAGTPGESEAFF. CDR3 in DNA: TGTGCCGGCACTCCGGGAGAGTCGGAAGCTTTCTTT.

V and J are TRBV2 and TRBJ2-7; D not certain. Trimming took off 3 bases at V and 2 bases at J, with 11 bases between the two ends. Germline-derived CDR1 and CDR2 are SNHLY and FYNNEI. The length of the CDR3 is 14 residues. DNA of the CDR3: TGTGCCAGCAGTGACTTACAGTCCCCCTACGAGCAGTACTTC. Encoded protein: CASSDLQSPYEQYF.

The chain recombines TRBV6-5 with TRBJ2-1, with 9 positions matching TRBD2. Unmatched junction bases numbered 8, after V lost 2 bases and J lost 6 bases. CDR3 length equals 16 residues. Looked up from germline, CDR1 is MNHEY and CDR2 is SVGAGI. The CDR3 coding sequence is TGTGCCAGCAGTTACCCCGTTAGCGGGAGAATCAATGAGCAGTTCTTC. The encoded protein is CASSYPVSGRINEQFF.

The chain couples TRBV7-2 to TRBJ1-2; D not resolved. Germline assignment: CDR1 SGHTA and CDR2 FQGNSA. This CDR3 comprises 14 residues. Trimming removed 4 bases at V and 8 bases at J, with 17 bases between. CDR3 sequence: CASSWARDGYGYTF. CDR3 in DNA: TGTGCCAGCAGCTGGGCCCGTGACGGCTACGGCTACACCTTC.

Here the CDR3 reads CAISDAGQIQPQHF. The CDR3 DNA is TGTGCCATCAGTGACGCGGGGCAGATCCAGCCCCAGCATTTT. The chain has TRBV10-3 and TRBJ1-5; possible D gene TRBD1, 5 bases. V lost 3 bases to trimming and J lost 7 bases, with 13 bases between them. The CDR3 has 14 amino acids. Germline lookup yields CDR1 ENHRY and CDR2 SYGVKD.

The gene calls are TRBV7-8 and TRBJ1-6; TRBD1 agrees at 10 bases. V shed 5 bases and J 7 bases; nucleotides not matched to a gene: 8. The CDR3 extends over 16 amino acids. Germline CDR1 is SGHVS and CDR2 is FQNEAQ. CDR3 bases: TGTGCCAGCAGCAAAAGGGGGGACAGGGGCAATTCACCCCTCCACTTT. Translating it yields CASSKRGDRGNSPLHF.

For the CDR3, the DNA is TGTGCCAGCAGTTTACGCTCAGTCAATGGCTACACCTTC. This encodes CASSLRSVNGYTF. The chain joins TRBV28 to TRBJ1-2; D gene unclear. Looked up from germline, CDR1 is MDHEN and CDR2 is SYDVKM. The CDR3 spans 13 residues. Trimming left V 2 bases short and J 6 bases short, with 10 bases between.

This clone was counted once. The chain has TRBV28 and TRBJ2-1; D possibly corresponds to TRBD2 (6 bases). From germline, CDR1 is MDHEN and CDR2 SYDVKM. This CDR3 has 14 residues. Trimming took 3 bases from V and 10 from J, leaving 16 bases between them. DNA of the CDR3: TGTGCCAGCAGTTTCATTGGGCGGGGCTACGAGCAGTTCTTC. Translation gives CASSFIGRGYEQFF.

The genes are TRBV19 and TRBJ2-7, with a possible D match to TRBD2 (5 bases). Germline CDR1 LNHDA, CDR2 SQIVND (reference sequence). The CDR3 has 13 amino acids. With 3 bases removed from V and 6 bases from J, the gap between germline ends came to 12 bases. CDR3 in DNA: TGTGCCAGTAGTATGCTCCCGGCGGGCGAGCAGTACTTC. Translating it yields CASSMLPAGEQYF. Based on the CDR3 plus reference TRBV19 and TRBJ2-7, the full variable domain is DGGITQSPKYLFRKEGQNVTLSCEQNLNHDAMYWYRQDPGQGLRLIYYSQIVNDFQKGDIAEGYSVSREKKESFPLTVTSAQKNPTAFYLCASSMLPAGEQYFGPGTRLTVT.